This T cell receptor beta chain is from a study of pediatric ulcerative colitis. General study results and limits: Two patients had blood samples with substantially reduced template counts. A couple of rectal clonotypes were found only in ulcerative colitis patients, all of them.

Points on this clone: The target antigen is unknown.

Sequencing was at survey level. Profiling relied on immunoSEQ multiplex PCR, and the TCRdb table lists in-frame clones only, not all of them. The sample shows tens of thousands of clones, roughly three quarters of them seen only once. CDR1 and CDR2 from the germline V gene are SGHRS and YFSETQ. With V trimmed by 4 bases and J by 0 bases, 15 bases remained unmatched. CDR3 size: 19 residues. The rectum was sampled with one to two pinch biopsies at colonoscopy. The TCR comes from a boy aged 5-17 years with mild ulcerative colitis. The V call is TRBV5-1, the J call TRBJ1-3, with TRBD1 identical over 8 bases. Sequences were obtained from gut tissue. The chain's CDR3 is CASSPHGQGTLNSGNTIYF. The CDR3 DNA is TGCGCCAGCAGCCCCCACGGACAGGGCACCCTTAACTCTGGAAACACCATATATTTT.